The 8 T cell receptor beta chains below come from one sample, sequenced in a study of T cell clonality in common variable immunodeficiency. Study-wide results and limits: Fewer deletions and N-nucleotide insertions were reportedly seen in common variable immunodeficiency TCR beta sequences.

These receptors' antigens are unknown. Clones were sequenced by immunoSEQ multiplex PCR, and TCRdb holds only the in-frame ones, with some missing. The sample is made up of 28,000 or so clones, none counted only once. The sample was peripheral blood mononuclear cells. These TCRs come from a human donor with common variable immunodeficiency.

This clone was seen more than once but under ten times. With the read ending 3 residues before the CDR3 end, the germline J gene is used to fill in that end. This chain connects TRBV7-2 to TRBJ1-1; D is possibly TRBD1 (5 bases). Germline CDR1 SGHTA, CDR2 FQGNSA. The CDR3 consists of 12 residues. Partial CDR3 DNA: TGTGCCAGCAGCGTCCCTCGGGGGAGA. Residues: CASSVPRGR. The CDR3, in full, reads CASSVPRGRAFF.

This clone was counted at least ten times. Read data end 3 residues before the CDR3 end; the end is taken from the germline J gene. The chain uses TRBV12-3 or TRBV12-4 and TRBJ2-6; possible D gene TRBD2, 6 bases. CDR3 length equals 14 residues. The CDR3 loop reads CASSLDGFGGFLTF. The DNA read from the CDR3 is TGTGCCAGCAGTTTAGACGGCTTTGGGGGGTTC.

There are many counts of this clone. The observed sequence ends 3 residues before the CDR3 terminus, with the missing tail filled in from the germline J gene. The V gene is TRBV30, the J gene TRBJ1-5, with TRBD1 as a possible D gene (5 bases). The CDR3 covers 15 residues. V was clipped by 4 bases and J by 2 bases, with 15 bases between them. The germline gives CDR1 GTSNPN, CDR2 SVGIG (reference sequence). The CDR3 protein is CAWTSGLGRNQPQHF. CDR3 bases read: TGTGCCTGGACGTCAGGCCTGGGGCGCAATCAGCCC.

The sample holds a few counts of this clone. The read finishes 3 residues shy of the CDR3 end, and the germline J gene is used to complete it. V usage is TRBV7-2 and J usage is TRBJ2-5, with TRBD1 as a possible D gene (5 bases). Germline CDR1 reads SGHTA; CDR2 reads FQGNSA. V was cut by 5 bases and J by 4 bases, with 14 bases left in between. The CDR3 extends over 14 amino acids. Incomplete CDR3 DNA: TGTGCCAGCAGCCAGGGTGGGTACCGAGAGACC. It specifies CASSQGGYRET. The full-length CDR3 reads as CASSQGGYRETQYF.

This clone was detected a few times. Read coverage stops 3 residues before the CDR3 terminus; the germline J gene supplies the remainder. The rearrangement links TRBV6-1 to TRBJ2-3, with TRBD2 as a possible D gene (6 bases). The CDR3 is made up of 15 amino acids. Germline CDR1 is MNHNS and CDR2 is SASEGT. Trimming shortened V by 2 bases and J by 3 bases, and 12 bases separated the two germline ends. The CDR3 DNA, read in part, is TGTGCCAGCAGTGAACCCGGGGCGGGGACAGATACG. This gives the protein CASSEPGAGTDT. The CDR3 in full is CASSEPGAGTDTQYF.

This clone was seen a few times. The read gets to within 3 residues of the CDR3 end, and the germline J gene fills in the rest. The chain uses TRBV7-9 and TRBJ1-6, with D unresolved. The germline V gene has CDR1 SEHNR and CDR2 FQNEAQ (reference sequence). Trimming pared 5 bases from V and 8 bases from J, leaving 4 bases between. The CDR3 totals 11 residues. The CDR3 loop reads CASSADSPLHF. The part of the CDR3 DNA that was read is TGTGCCAGCAGCGCAGATTCACCC.

This clone was seen ten or more times. The read stops 3 residues short of the end of the CDR3; the missing end is completed from the germline J gene. The chain carries TRBV5-1 and TRBJ2-7, with D possibly matching TRBD1 (6 bases). Germline lookup yields CDR1 SGHRS and CDR2 YFSETQ. CDR3 length: 17 residues. V shed 1 base and J shed 3 bases, with 20 bases lying between them. Incomplete CDR3 DNA: TGCGCCAGCAGCTTGAGTCAGTGGACAGACCCTATCTACGAG. This encodes CASSLSQWTDPIYE. The entire CDR3 sequence reads CASSLSQWTDPIYEQYF.

Of note for this clone: From the germline J gene comes the end of the CDR3, since the read stops 3 residues before it. V usage is TRBV7-2 and J usage is TRBJ2-3, with D uncertain. Deletions cut 7 bases from V and 0 bases from J, with 5 bases between. CDR1 is SGHTA, CDR2 FQGNSA, per germline. The CDR3 length is 12 residues. The part of the CDR3 DNA that was read is TGTGCCAGCACCCTCAGCACAGATACG. It specifies CASTLSTDT. The complete CDR3 protein is CASTLSTDTQYF. Using reference TRBV7-2 and TRBJ2-3 for the parts outside the CDR3, the full variable domain is GAGVSQSPSNKVTEKGKDVELRCDPISGHTALYWYRQSLGQGLEFLIYFQGNSAPDKSGLPSDRFSAERTGGSVSTLTIQRTQQEDSAVYLCASTLSTDTQYFGPGTRLTVL.